This T cell receptor (beta chain) appears in the sequencing data of a study of cytomegalovirus exposure and HLA in healthy donors. General study results and limits: High sensitivity and specificity were reportedly achieved when the classifier diagnosed cytomegalovirus status.

This clone was recorded a few times. Its matching antigen is unknown. Clones were read by immunoSEQ multiplex PCR, and TCRdb kept only the in-frame ones, dropping some. The sample gives 120,000 or so clones, 80% to 90% of which show up once; 1.1% is in the top ten. CDR1 is SGHAT, CDR2 FQNNGV, per germline. This CDR3 region has 15 residues. Trimming shortened V by 1 base and J by 2 bases, and 11 bases separated the two germline ends. It was the roughly 130-subject validation cohort, separate from the approximately 700-subject first cohort, to which the donors belonged. Sequencing was carried out using PBMCs. The V gene is TRBV11-2, the J gene TRBJ2-5, with D perhaps matching TRBD1 (6 bases). This sequence was found in a woman aged 18-29 years in good health and CMV-seronegative. The CDR3 bases are TGTGCCAGCAGCTTAGCCGGACAGCCTCAAGAGACCCAGTACTTC. Its protein is CASSLAGQPQETQYF.